Below, 11 T cell receptor beta chains from the same sample are listed, as sequenced in a study of immune heterogeneity within non-small cell lung tumors. The template for each sample was 600 ng of genomic DNA, which had been extracted from bulk tumor tissue. Doctors removed several biopsies from each primary tumor during surgery, keeping them far apart. Surgery that was curative in intent was performed on patients with untreated, newly diagnosed non-small cell lung cancer. It was a multiplex PCR that amplified TCR beta CDR3, with 32 V and 13 J primers. TCRdb redid the calling of the multiplex PCR reads with MiXCR, one entry per CDR3 protein. The profile shows 9,000 to 13,000 distinct CDR3 sequences, around 27% of them singletons. Sequenced input: lung tumor tissue. These receptors were taken from a woman aged 45-65 years with non-small cell lung cancer.

This clonotype occurred many times. The chain employs TRBV10-3 and TRBJ2-7, with 9 bases aligning to TRBD1. The CDR3 consists of 13 residues. The V and J ends lost 6 bases and 3 bases, in that order; junction bases with no gene match: 3. The germline V gene has CDR1 ENHRY and CDR2 SYGVKD. CDR3 bases: TGTGCCATCAGACGACAGGGGGACTACGAGCAGTACTTC. Its protein product is CAIRRQGDYEQYF.

Concerning this clonotype itself: Since a much larger clone is just one base distant, this may be a read error. J is TRBJ1-5 and V is TRBV2, with 7 bases lining up with TRBD1. This CDR3 has 14 amino acids. Germline CDR1 is SNHLY and CDR2 is FYNNEI. CDR3 DNA: TGTGCCATCAGTCAGGGGGAGGGCAATCAGCCCCAGCATTTT. This translates into CAISQGEGNQPQHF.

This clonotype was counted ten times or more. The rearrangement uses TRBV27 and TRBJ2-3; the D call may be TRBD1 or TRBD2 (6 bases each). The germline CDR1 and CDR2 sequences are MNHEY and SMNVEV (reference sequence). Between the trimmed V and J ends, which lost 7 bases and 2 bases, there was a span of 19 bases. The CDR3 is 16 residues long. CDR3 residues: CASTSTTGGNTDTQYF. CDR3 nucleotide sequence: TGTGCCAGCACCTCGACGACAGGAGGGAACACAGATACGCAGTATTTT.

This chain uses TRBV24-1 with TRBJ2-2, with TRBD2 as a possible D gene (5 bases). Germline lookup yields CDR1 KGHDR and CDR2 SFDVKD. V lost 7 bases, J lost 5 bases, and 19 bases lay in between. CDR3 length equals 16 residues. CDR3: CATRGTALGSTGELFF. The CDR3 DNA follows: TGTGCCACCAGAGGAACAGCTTTGGGGAGTACCGGGGAGCTGTTTTTT.

Comments on this clonotype: Likely a read error: the CDR3 ends without its conserved phenylalanine or tryptophan. It is unclear where the CDR3 begins or ends on the DNA, so no DNA is shown, and the CDR3 is as TCRdb lists it. This chain uses TRBV6-1 with TRBJ2-3; the table's D gene call, TRBD1, was not cross checked with the DNA. Germline CDR1 and CDR2: MNHNS and SASEGT. With termini counted, the CDR3 has 15 amino acids. This CDR3 reads CASLPGQGREQYFGP.

Within the sample, this clonotype is medium-sized. The genes are TRBV5-1 and TRBJ1-2, with D possibly TRBD1 on 5 matching bases. The length of the CDR3 is 17 residues. CDR1 is SGHRS and CDR2 is YFSETQ in the germline V gene. V lost 2 bases to trimming and J lost 1 base, with 18 bases between them. The CDR3, as DNA: TGCGCCAGCAGCTTTAGGGACGGGGGGAGAAGTAACTATGGCTACACCTTC. Translating gives CASSFRDGGRSNYGYTF.

This clonotype is deemed medium-sized (0.01 to 0.1%). The rearrangement uses TRBV30 and TRBJ2-7; 10 nucleotides agree with TRBD2. The germline gives CDR1 GTSNPN, CDR2 SVGIG (reference sequence). V trimming: 1 base; J trimming: 4 bases; junction bases outside the gene matches: 4. CDR3 length equals 14 residues. In DNA, the CDR3 is TGTGCCTGGAGTGCTAGCGGGAGCCAGTACGAGCAGTACTTC. It is translated as CAWSASGSQYEQYF.

This clonotype showed up many times. CDR3 sequence reads: CASSESYFTYTDTQYF. In nucleotides, the CDR3 is TGTGCCAGCAGTGAAAGCTACTTTACCTACACAGATACGCAGTATTTT. The chain is built from TRBV6-1 and TRBJ2-3; no reliable D call. CDR3 length: 16 residues. Germline loops: CDR1 MNHNS, CDR2 SASEGT. Between the trimmed V and J ends, which lost 2 bases and 2 bases, there was a span of 14 bases.

The chain is built from TRBV2 and TRBJ2-1; the match to TRBD2 covers 8 bases. Germline V gene data show CDR1 as SNHLY and CDR2 as FYNNEI. V shed 11 bases and J 8 bases; nucleotides not matched to a gene: 5. This CDR3 is built from 11 residues. The CDR3 DNA reads as TGTGCCTCCCGGGGGGGGGATGAGCAGTTCTTC. Translation gives CASRGGDEQFF.

The table lists this clonotype with many counts. The chain employs TRBV20-1 and TRBJ2-1; 9 bases map to TRBD1. There are 14 residues in the CDR3. V was pared by 1 base and J by 10 bases, with 8 bases of the junction left unmatched. Germline assignment: CDR1 DFQATT and CDR2 SNEGSKA (reference sequence). CDR3 bases: TGCAGTGCTAGAGGCGGGACAGGGAAGGGCGAGCAGTTCTTC. It encodes CSARGGTGKGEQFF.

On this clonotype itself: A clone one base away is much larger, so this may be a read error. This chain uses TRBV6-2 or TRBV6-3 with TRBJ2-3; D uncertain. The CDR3 totals 15 residues. CDR1 is MNHEY, CDR2 SVGEGT, per germline. CDR3 nucleotides: TGTGCCAGCAGCTCCCGATTCGGTAGCACAGATAAGCAGTATTTT. This gives the protein CASSSRFGSTDKQYF.